The TCR beta chain under discussion was sequenced for a study of CD8 T cells in ankylosing spondylitis. MiXCR, run by TCRdb on the 5' RACE reads, gives a single entry per CDR3 protein. The table has 250,000 to 350,000 distinct CDR3 sequences, over 15% seen once. The CDR3 is made up of 14 amino acids. The V end was cut by 6 bases, the J end by 7 bases, with 15 bases between. This clonotype occurred a few times. This chain joins TRBV12-3 or TRBV12-4 and TRBJ2-2, with D tentatively TRBD1 (5 bases). This clonotype was obtained from a male donor with ankylosing spondylitis or in good health (not recorded which). Sequencing was performed on blood, either unsorted or a sorted T cell fraction (not recorded which). Here the CDR3 DNA reads TGTGCCAGCAGCCGCAGGGTGGTGGTCGGGGAGCTGTTTTTT. Amino acid sequence: CASSRRVVVGELFF.